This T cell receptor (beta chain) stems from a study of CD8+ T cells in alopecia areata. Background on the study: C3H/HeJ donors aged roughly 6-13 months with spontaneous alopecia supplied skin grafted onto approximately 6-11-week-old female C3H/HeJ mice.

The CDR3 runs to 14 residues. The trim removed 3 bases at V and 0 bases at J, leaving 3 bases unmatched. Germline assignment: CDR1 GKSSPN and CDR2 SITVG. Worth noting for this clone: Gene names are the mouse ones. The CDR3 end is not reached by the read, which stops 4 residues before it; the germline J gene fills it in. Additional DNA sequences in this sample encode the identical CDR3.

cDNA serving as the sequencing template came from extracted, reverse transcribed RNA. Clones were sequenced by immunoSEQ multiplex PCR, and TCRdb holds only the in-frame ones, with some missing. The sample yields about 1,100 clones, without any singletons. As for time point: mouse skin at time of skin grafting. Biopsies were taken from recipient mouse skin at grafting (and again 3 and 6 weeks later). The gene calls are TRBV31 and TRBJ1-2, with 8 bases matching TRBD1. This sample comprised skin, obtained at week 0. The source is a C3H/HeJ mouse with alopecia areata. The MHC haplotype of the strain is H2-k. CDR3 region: CAWSPDRANSDYTF. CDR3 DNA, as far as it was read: TGTGCCTGGAGCCCGGACAGGGCAAACTCC.